This TCR beta chain was found in a study of T cell responses to AZD1222 COVID-19 vaccine. In the study overall: Pooling covered second doses at about 4 or about 12 weeks. The study, taken as a whole, reports: Within unmutated variant regions lay the reported targets of nearly half of spike-specific TCRs. Donors were largely white British and mainly female; clonal diversity was possibly underestimated.

The CDR3 consists of 16 residues. Trimming shortened V by 1 base and J by 2 bases, and 12 bases separated the two germline ends. CDR1 is SGHVS, CDR2 FQNEAQ, per germline. A word on this clone: Its antigen is currently unknown.

This table comes from immunoSEQ multiplex PCR, and its TCRdb copy is limited to in-frame clones, with some not included. The sample lists some 99,000 clones, about 90% occurring once. This sequence joins TRBV7-8 and TRBJ2-1; possible D gene TRBD2, 6 bases. Sequencing used peripheral blood, obtained on day 0 of AZD1222 vaccination. The origin of this receptor is an adult in good health. In DNA form, the CDR3 reads TGTGCCAGCAGCTTAGAGCCTGCGGGGACCTACAATGAGCAGTTCTTC. It translates to CASSLEPAGTYNEQFF.